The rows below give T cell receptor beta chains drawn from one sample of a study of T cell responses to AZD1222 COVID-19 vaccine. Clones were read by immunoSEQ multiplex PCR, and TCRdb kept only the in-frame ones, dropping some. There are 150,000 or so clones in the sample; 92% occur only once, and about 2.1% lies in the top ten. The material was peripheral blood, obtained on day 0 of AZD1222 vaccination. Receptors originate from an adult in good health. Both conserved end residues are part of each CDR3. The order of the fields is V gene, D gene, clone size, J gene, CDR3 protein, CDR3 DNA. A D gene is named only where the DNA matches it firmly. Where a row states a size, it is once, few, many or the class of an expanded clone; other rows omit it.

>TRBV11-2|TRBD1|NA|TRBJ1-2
CASSSGQGYGYTF
TGTGCCAGCAGCTCCGGACAGGGCTATGGCTACACCTTC
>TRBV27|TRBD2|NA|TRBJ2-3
CASSPGGALFPDTQYF
TGTGCCAGCAGCCCCGGGGGGGCCCTATTCCCCGATACGCAGTATTTT
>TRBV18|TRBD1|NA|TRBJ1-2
CASSPTGGLRDGYTF
TGTGCCAGCTCACCGACAGGGGGCTTAAGAGATGGCTACACCTTC
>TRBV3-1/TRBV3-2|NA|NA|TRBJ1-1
CASSQDWQNTEAFF
TGTGCCAGCAGCCAAGATTGGCAGAACACTGAAGCTTTCTTT
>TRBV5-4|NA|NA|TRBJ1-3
CASSSEPGIGNTIYF
TGTGCCAGCAGCTCCGAACCAGGGATTGGAAACACCATATATTTT
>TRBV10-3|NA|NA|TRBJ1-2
CAISESPGANYGYTF
TGTGCCATCAGTGAGTCGCCAGGGGCTAACTATGGCTACACCTTC
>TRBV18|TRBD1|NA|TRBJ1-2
CASSPTGQGDYGYTF
TGTGCCAGCTCACCAACTGGACAGGGCGACTATGGCTACACCTTC
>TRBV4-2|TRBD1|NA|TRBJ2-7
CASSQGQGARYEQYF
TGTGCCAGCAGCCAAGGGCAGGGGGCAAGGTACGAGCAGTACTTC
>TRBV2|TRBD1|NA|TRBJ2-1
CASSWTGEQFF
TGTGCCAGCAGTTGGACAGGTGAGCAGTTCTTC
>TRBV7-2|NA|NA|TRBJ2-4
CASSPDRLAKNIQYF
TGTGCCAGCAGTCCCGACCGCTTAGCCAAAAACATTCAGTACTTC
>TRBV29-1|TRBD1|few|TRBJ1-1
CSVEGRDRVIGVNTEAFF
TGCAGCGTTGAGGGGCGGGACAGGGTGATCGGGGTTAACACTGAAGCTTTCTTT
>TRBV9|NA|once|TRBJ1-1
CASSPLGDTEAFF
TGTGCCAGCAGCCCCCTGGGGGACACTGAAGCTTTCTTT
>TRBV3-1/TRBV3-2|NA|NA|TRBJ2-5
CASRRSEGQETQYF
TGTGCCAGCAGAAGGTCAGAGGGACAAGAGACCCAGTACTTC
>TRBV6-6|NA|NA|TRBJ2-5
CASSRRTDRSNQETQYF
TGTGCCAGCAGTCGACGAACCGACAGATCAAACCAAGAGACCCAGTACTTC
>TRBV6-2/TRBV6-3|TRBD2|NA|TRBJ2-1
CASSFGLAGAYNEQFF
TGTGCCAGCAGTTTCGGGCTAGCGGGGGCCTACAATGAGCAGTTCTTC
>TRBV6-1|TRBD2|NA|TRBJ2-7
CASSEGPSGGYEQYF
TGTGCCAGCAGTGAAGGCCCTAGCGGGGGTTACGAGCAGTACTTC
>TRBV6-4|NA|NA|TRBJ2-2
CASSDSATGELFF
TGTGCCAGCAGTGACTCTGCCACCGGGGAGCTGTTTTTT
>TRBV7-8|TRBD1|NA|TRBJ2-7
CASSAGSQGALYEQYF
TGTGCCAGCAGCGCCGGATCACAGGGGGCATTATACGAGCAGTACTTC
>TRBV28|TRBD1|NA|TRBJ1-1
CASSSDPGQTPYTEAFF
TGTGCCAGCAGTTCCGACCCGGGACAGACACCCTACACTGAAGCTTTCTTT
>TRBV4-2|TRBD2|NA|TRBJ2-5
CASSQEAAGGQETQYF
TGTGCCAGCAGCCAAGAGGCGGCGGGGGGGCAAGAGACCCAGTACTTC
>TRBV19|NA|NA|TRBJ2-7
CASSPRDQSSYLGPQYF
TGTGCCAGTAGTCCGCGGGACCAATCATCCTACCTCGGCCCGCAGTACTTC
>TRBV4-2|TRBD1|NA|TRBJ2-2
CASSHGQGVAGELFF
TGTGCCAGCAGCCACGGACAGGGGGTAGCCGGGGAGCTGTTTTTT
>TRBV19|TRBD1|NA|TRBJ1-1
CASKATGTTEAFF
TGTGCCAGTAAAGCGACAGGGACCACTGAAGCTTTCTTT
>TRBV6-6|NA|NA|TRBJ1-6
CASNGLGQSGRSPLHF
TGTGCCAGCAATGGACTCGGACAGTCGGGCCGGTCACCCCTCCACTTT
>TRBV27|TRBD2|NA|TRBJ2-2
CASSFLAGGRDTGELFF
TGTGCCAGCAGTTTTCTAGCGGGGGGGCGGGACACCGGGGAGCTGTTTTTT
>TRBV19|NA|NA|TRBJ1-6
CASSLERVEPPLHF
TGTGCCAGTAGTCTCGAAAGGGTGGAACCACCCCTCCACTTT
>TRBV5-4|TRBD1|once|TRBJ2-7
CASSGGTGVYEQYF
TGTGCCAGCAGCGGAGGGACAGGGGTCTACGAGCAGTACTTC
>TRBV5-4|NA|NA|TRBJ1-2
CASSSRGEGGYGYTF
TGTGCCAGCAGCTCCCGTGGGGAGGGTGGCTATGGCTACACCTTC
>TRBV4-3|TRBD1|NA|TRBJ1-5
CASSQGTGVQPQHF
TGCGCCAGCAGCCAAGGGACAGGGGTTCAGCCCCAGCATTTT
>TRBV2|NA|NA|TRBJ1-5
CASSDPRSAVQPQHF
TGTGCCAGCAGTGATCCCAGAAGTGCGGTACAGCCCCAGCATTTT
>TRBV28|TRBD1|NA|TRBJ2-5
CASSFPAGGGLETQYF
TGTGCCAGCAGTTTCCCCGCAGGGGGCGGTCTGGAGACCCAGTACTTC
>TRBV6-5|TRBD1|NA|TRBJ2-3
CASTRQGAITDTQYF
TGTGCCAGCACCAGACAGGGAGCGATCACAGATACGCAGTATTTT
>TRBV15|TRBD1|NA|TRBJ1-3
CATRIRGPGNTIYF
TGTGCCACCAGAATTAGGGGGCCTGGAAACACCATATATTTT
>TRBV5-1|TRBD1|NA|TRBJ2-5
CASSAGQGQETQYF
TGCGCCAGCAGCGCAGGACAGGGGCAAGAGACCCAGTACTTC
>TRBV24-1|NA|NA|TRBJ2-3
CATSDLRTGTTDTQYF
TGTGCCACCAGTGATTTACGGACGGGAACCACAGATACGCAGTATTTT
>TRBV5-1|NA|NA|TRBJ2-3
CASSRRLVGTDTQYF
TGCGCCAGCAGTCGTAGACTTGTGGGCACAGATACGCAGTATTTT
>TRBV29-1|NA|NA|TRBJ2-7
CSVDGGLF
TGCAGCGTTGACGGGGGTCTCTTC
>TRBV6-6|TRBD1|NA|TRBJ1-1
CASSIGTGQPFF
TGTGCCAGCAGCATCGGGACAGGGCAACCTTTCTTT
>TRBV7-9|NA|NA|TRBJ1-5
CASSLVANQPQHF
TGTGCCAGCAGCTTAGTCGCTAATCAGCCCCAGCATTTT
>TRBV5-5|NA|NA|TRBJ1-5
CASSRGGSNQPQHF
TGTGCCAGCAGCCGGGGAGGGAGCAATCAGCCCCAGCATTTT
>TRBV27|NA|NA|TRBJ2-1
CASSSRSYNEQFF
TGTGCCAGCAGTTCCCGATCCTACAATGAGCAGTTCTTC
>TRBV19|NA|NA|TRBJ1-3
CASTENRARNTIYF
TGTGCCAGTACCGAGAACAGGGCCCGGAACACCATATATTTT
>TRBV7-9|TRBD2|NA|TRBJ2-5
CASSPKRGVEEETQYF
TGTGCCAGCAGCCCCAAGCGGGGGGTAGAGGAGGAGACCCAGTACTTC
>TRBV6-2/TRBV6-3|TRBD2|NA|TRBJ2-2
CASSYPLAGAWNTGELFF
TGTGCCAGCAGTTACCCCCTAGCGGGGGCATGGAACACCGGGGAGCTGTTTTTT
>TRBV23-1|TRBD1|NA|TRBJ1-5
CASSRHLDGQGHYSNQPQHF
TGCGCCAGCAGTCGCCACCTGGATGGACAGGGGCACTATAGCAATCAGCCCCAGCATTTT
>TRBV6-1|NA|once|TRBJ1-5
CASSEVTANQPQHF
TGTGCCAGCAGTGAAGTAACTGCCAATCAGCCCCAGCATTTT
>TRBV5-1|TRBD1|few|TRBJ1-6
CASSPQGGNSPLHF
TGCGCCAGCAGCCCGCAGGGGGGGAATTCACCCCTCCACTTT
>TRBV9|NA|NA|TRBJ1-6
CASSVVGHNSPLHF
TGTGCCAGCAGCGTAGTGGGCCATAATTCACCCCTCCACTTT
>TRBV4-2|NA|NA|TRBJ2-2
CASSPGVAVGFLTGELFF
TGTGCCAGCAGCCCCGGGGTAGCGGTGGGTTTTCTCACCGGGGAGCTGTTTTTT
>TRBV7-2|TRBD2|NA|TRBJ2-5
CASSLWATSGGAQTQYF
TGTGCCAGCAGCTTATGGGCGACTAGCGGGGGGGCGCAGACCCAGTACTTC
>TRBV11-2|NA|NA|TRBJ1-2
CASSLVGGAGYGYTF
TGTGCCAGCAGCTTAGTTGGGGGCGCAGGCTATGGCTACACCTTC
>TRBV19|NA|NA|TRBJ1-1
CASSRGRFTEAFF
TGTGCCAGTAGTAGAGGCAGGTTTACTGAAGCTTTCTTT
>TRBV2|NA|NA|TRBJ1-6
CASMDSLPLHF
TGTGCCAGCATGGACAGTTTGCCCCTCCACTTT
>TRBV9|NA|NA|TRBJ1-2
CASSVASNAFYGYTF
TGTGCCAGCAGCGTGGCAAGCAACGCCTTTTATGGCTACACCTTC
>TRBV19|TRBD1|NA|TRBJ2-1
CASSIRQGVGYNEQFF
TGTGCCAGTAGTATCAGACAGGGAGTAGGCTACAATGAGCAGTTCTTC
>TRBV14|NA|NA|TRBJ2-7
CASRPWGEAYEQYF
TGTGCCAGCAGGCCCTGGGGAGAGGCCTACGAGCAGTACTTC
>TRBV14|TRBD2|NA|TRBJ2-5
CASSQGLAGAETQYF
TGTGCCAGCAGCCAAGGACTAGCGGGGGCAGAGACCCAGTACTTC
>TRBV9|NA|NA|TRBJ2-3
CASSASQRPDTQYF
TGTGCCAGCAGCGCCAGCCAGAGGCCGGATACGCAGTATTTT
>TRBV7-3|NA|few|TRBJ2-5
CASSSQGGETQYF
TGTGCCAGCAGCTCTCAGGGGGGAGAGACCCAGTACTTC
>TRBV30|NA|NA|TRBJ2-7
CAWKRAVGEQYF
TGTGCCTGGAAGAGGGCCGTGGGCGAGCAGTACTTC